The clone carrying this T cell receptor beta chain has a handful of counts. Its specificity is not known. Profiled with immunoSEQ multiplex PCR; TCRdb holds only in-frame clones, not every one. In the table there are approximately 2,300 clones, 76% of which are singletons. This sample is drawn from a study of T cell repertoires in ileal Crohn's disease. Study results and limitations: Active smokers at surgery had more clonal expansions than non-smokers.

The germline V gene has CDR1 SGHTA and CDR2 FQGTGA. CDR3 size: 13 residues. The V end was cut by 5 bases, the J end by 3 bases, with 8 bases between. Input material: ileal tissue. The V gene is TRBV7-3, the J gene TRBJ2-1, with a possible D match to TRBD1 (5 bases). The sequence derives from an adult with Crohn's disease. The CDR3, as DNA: TGTGCCAGCAGCGTAGACAGCTACAATGAGCAGTTCTTC. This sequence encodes CASSVDSYNEQFF.